The 22 T cell receptor beta chains presented below share a single source sample, sequenced in a study of control samples from healthy donors and cancer patients. Repertoires were generated with immunoSEQ multiplex PCR, while TCRdb's copy carries only in-frame clones and drops some. The data contain over 55,000 clones, less than 95% of them singletons. The material sequenced was PBMCs. Receptors were obtained from a man aged 30 to 39 with colorectal cancer.

The V gene is TRBV5-4, the J gene TRBJ2-1; D is possibly TRBD1 (6 bases). The V and J ends lost 4 bases and 9 bases respectively, with 11 bases between them. Germline assignment: CDR1 SGHNT and CDR2 YYREEE (reference sequence). This CDR3 is built from 12 residues. This CDR3 reads CASSARGAEQFF. The CDR3 bases are TGTGCCAGCAGCGCCAGGGGTGCTGAGCAGTTCTTC.

Only a few counts were recorded for this clone. In nucleotides, the CDR3 is TGTGCCAGCAGTTACTCCCCGGTGAGGACAGGGGGTTATAGCAATCAGCCCCAGCATTTT. Translated, it gives CASSYSPVRTGGYSNQPQHF. The chain joins TRBV6-2 or TRBV6-3 to TRBJ1-5, with 10 positions matching TRBD1. From germline, CDR1 is MNHEY and CDR2 SVGEGT. The CDR3 spans 20 residues. J was trimmed by 0 bases and V by 0 bases; bases with no gene match: 11.

The chain joins TRBV3-1 (or the pseudogene TRBV3-2) to TRBJ2-1; D might be TRBD2 (6 bases). V lost 4 bases and J 9 bases, leaving 16 bases between the germline ends. Germline V gene data show CDR1 as LGHDT and CDR2 as YNNKEL (reference sequence). The CDR3 contains 14 residues. This CDR3 reads CASSPPDEGGEQFF. In DNA form, the CDR3 reads TGTGCCAGCAGCCCCCCCGACGAGGGAGGTGAGCAGTTCTTC.

The gene calls are TRBV2 and TRBJ2-7, with D perhaps given as TRBD1 or TRBD2 (5 bases each). Between the trimmed V and J ends, which lost 4 bases and 3 bases, there was a span of 16 bases. In germline, CDR1 is SNHLY, CDR2 FYNNEI. The CDR3 covers 15 residues. CDR3 amino acids: CASSAGPIPLYEQYF. The CDR3 DNA follows: TGTGCCAGCAGTGCGGGACCGATCCCCCTCTACGAGCAGTACTTC.

The count of this clone is one. The rearrangement uses TRBV5-1 and TRBJ1-1; D perhaps matches TRBD1 (5 bases). The V gene's germline CDR1 is SGHRS and CDR2 YFSETQ. Trimming removed 0 bases at V and 7 bases at J, with 13 bases between. This CDR3 contains 14 residues. The CDR3 loop is CASSLDGQGIEAFF. CDR3 DNA: TGCGCCAGCAGCTTGGATGGCCAGGGAATTGAAGCTTTCTTT.

This clone appeared a single time. This chain joins TRBV3-1 (or the pseudogene TRBV3-2) and TRBJ2-3, with D maybe TRBD2 (6 bases). Germline CDR1 reads LGHDT; CDR2 reads YNNKEL (reference sequence). The V end lost 1 base, the J end lost 2 bases, and 16 bases lay between the germline ends. The CDR3 extends over 17 amino acids. For the CDR3, the DNA is TGTGCCAGCAGCCAAGGGGCCGGAGCGGGTCTCACAGATACGCAGTATTTT. Its protein is CASSQGAGAGLTDTQYF.

The count of this clone is one. The rearrangement links TRBV6-2 or TRBV6-3 to TRBJ1-1; D is unresolved. The CDR3 has 13 amino acids. The V end lost 5 bases, the J end lost 0 bases, and 7 bases lay between the germline ends. Per germline, CDR1 MNHEY and CDR2 SVGEGT. CDR3 region: CASSREMNTEAFF. CDR3 in DNA: TGTGCCAGCAGTAGGGAGATGAACACTGAAGCTTTCTTT.

The chain recombines TRBV5-1 with TRBJ1-1; D gene ambiguous. There are 14 residues in the CDR3. The V gene's germline CDR1 is SGHRS and CDR2 YFSETQ. Between the trimmed V and J ends, which lost 0 bases and 1 base, there was a span of 7 bases. This CDR3 reads CASSLGRRNTEAFF. CDR3 sequence (DNA): TGCGCCAGCAGCTTGGGAAGAAGGAACACTGAAGCTTTCTTT.

This rearrangement joins TRBV21-1 to TRBJ1-5. TRBV21-1 is assigned pseudogene status. The CDR3 extends over 14 amino acids. The CDR3 is CASSKGTGVQPQHF. CDR3 in DNA: TGTGCCAGCAGCAAAGGGACCGGGGTGCAGCCCCAGCATTTT.

CDR3 region: CASSPGTANTGELFF. CDR3 nucleotides: TGTGCCAGCAGCCCTGGGACAGCGAACACCGGGGAGCTGTTTTTT. The genes are TRBV6-2 or TRBV6-3 and TRBJ2-2, with 7 nucleotides matching TRBD1. The trim removed 6 bases at V and 0 bases at J, leaving 4 bases unmatched. Germline V gene lookup returns CDR1 MNHEY and CDR2 SVGEGT. The CDR3 consists of 15 residues.

The CDR3 protein is CASSLSTGGSNQPQHF. The CDR3, as DNA: TGTGCCAGCAGTTTATCGACGGGGGGAAGCAATCAGCCCCAGCATTTT. This sequence joins TRBV27 and TRBJ1-5, with TRBD1 as a possible D gene (5 bases). This CDR3 contains 16 residues. V was cut by 0 bases and J by 1 base, with 10 bases left in between. Germline assignment: CDR1 MNHEY and CDR2 SMNVEV (reference sequence).

The V call is TRBV18, the J call TRBJ1-2; TRBD1 might be the D (5 bases). The V end lost 1 base, the J end lost 6 bases, and 15 bases lay between the germline ends. Looked up from germline, CDR1 is KGHSH and CDR2 is LQKENI. The CDR3 is 15 amino acids. CDR3 residues: CASSPRVGAGNGYTF. The CDR3 DNA reads as TGTGCCAGCTCACCACGGGTAGGGGCCGGGAATGGCTACACCTTC.

V gene TRBV6-6 combines with J gene TRBJ1-5; D remains ambiguous. V was cut by 6 bases and J by 5 bases, with 17 bases left in between. CDR1 and CDR2 from the germline V gene are MNHNY and SVGAGI (reference sequence). The CDR3 loop spans 15 amino acids. The CDR3 loop reads CASRPSGQAHQPQHF. For the CDR3, the DNA is TGTGCCAGCAGACCAAGTGGCCAGGCCCATCAGCCCCAGCATTTT.

This chain joins TRBV29-1 and TRBJ2-7; either TRBD1 or TRBD2 may fit D (6 bases each). V shed 3 bases and J shed 1 base, with 10 bases lying between them. The CDR3 totals 13 residues. CDR1 is SQVTM, CDR2 ANQGSEA, per germline. CDR3 sequence: CSVEGGTSYEQYV. The CDR3 coding sequence is TGCAGCGTTGAGGGGGGCACGTCCTACGAGCAGTACGTC.

This clone was counted only a few times. This chain uses TRBV4-3 with TRBJ2-1, with a weak D call TRBD1 (6 bases). Trimming pared 0 bases from V and 8 bases from J, leaving 14 bases between. Germline CDR1 and CDR2: LGHNA and YSLEER. This CDR3 contains 15 residues. The CDR3 sequence: CASSQEGRGWDEQFF. The DNA for the CDR3 is TGCGCCAGCAGCCAAGAGGGAAGGGGGTGGGATGAGCAGTTCTTC.

This clone was observed a single time. The chain couples TRBV5-6 to TRBJ1-6, with D possibly matching TRBD1 (5 bases). V was cut by 0 bases and J by 7 bases, with 17 bases left in between. This CDR3 contains 17 residues. Germline CDR1 and CDR2: SGHDT and YYEEEE. CDR3 residues: CASSLESWDRINSPLHF. CDR3 bases: TGTGCCAGCAGCTTGGAATCTTGGGACCGTATAAATTCACCCCTCCACTTT.

This chain uses TRBV27 with TRBJ2-6; D gene unclear. V gave up 8 bases and J gave up 4 bases, with 9 bases separating them. The germline V gene encodes CDR1 MNHEY and CDR2 SMNVEV (reference sequence). The CDR3 is made up of 13 amino acids. The CDR3 DNA reads TGTGCCAGCTTGGCGCTAGGGGCCAACGTCCTGACTTTC. Translation: CASLALGANVLTF.

The V and J genes are TRBV5-1 and TRBJ1-1; D is unresolved. Germline CDR1 reads SGHRS; CDR2 reads YFSETQ. This CDR3 is built from 13 residues. The V and J ends lost 2 bases and 0 bases respectively, with 5 bases between them. This CDR3 reads CASSFGLNTEAFF. In DNA, the CDR3 is TGCGCCAGCAGCTTCGGTTTGAACACTGAAGCTTTCTTT.

CDR3 DNA sequence: TGTGCCAGCAGCGTAGGACTACTAAACACCGGGGAGCTGTTTTTT. This translates into CASSVGLLNTGELFF. The V gene is TRBV9, the J gene TRBJ2-2; D may be TRBD2 (5 bases). Trimming took 0 bases from V and 2 from J, leaving 8 bases between them. CDR1 SGDLS and CDR2 YYNGEE come from the germline V gene. This CDR3 comprises 15 residues.

This chain joins TRBV7-2 and TRBJ1-1; D gene ambiguous. V lost 1 base and J lost 0, with 9 bases in between. The germline V gene encodes CDR1 SGHTA and CDR2 FQGNSA. The length of the CDR3 is 15 residues. CDR3 nucleotide sequence: TGTGCCAGCAGCTTAGTCCAAATCATGAACACTGAAGCTTTCTTT. Amino acid sequence: CASSLVQIMNTEAFF. Looking up the rest from reference TRBV7-2 and TRBJ1-1 gives the full variable domain: GAGVSQSPSNKVTEKGKDVELRCDPISGHTALYWYRQSLGQGLEFLIYFQGNSAPDKSGLPSDRFSAERTGGSVSTLTIQRTQQEDSAVYLCASSLVQIMNTEAFFGQGTRLTVV.

The CDR3 loop is CASSSSGAGGYTF. The CDR3 nucleotides read TGTGCCAGCAGCTCCTCAGGGGCGGGAGGCTACACCTTC. This sequence joins TRBV11-2 and TRBJ1-2, with D possibly TRBD1 on 6 matching bases. Germline V gene lookup returns CDR1 SGHAT and CDR2 FQNNGV. The length of the CDR3 is 13 residues. The ends were cut back, 4 bases at V and 8 bases at J, with 14 bases in the middle.

The J gene is TRBJ1-5, the V gene TRBV27; no reliable D call. Trimming cost V 3 bases and J 5 bases, with 5 bases left between them. This CDR3 spans 12 amino acids. Germline assignment: CDR1 MNHEY and CDR2 SMNVEV (reference sequence). The CDR3 loop reads CASSFPDQPQHF. In nucleotides, the CDR3 is TGTGCCAGCAGTTTTCCGGATCAGCCCCAGCATTTT.